Listed below are T cell receptor beta chains from one sample, sequenced in a study of T cells in Graves' hyperthyroidism and ophthalmopathy. Using its own MiXCR run on the multiplex PCR reads, TCRdb lists one record per CDR3 protein. The data show approximately 510,000 distinct CDR3 sequences, about a fifth seen once. What was sequenced was blood. These receptors all stem from a man aged 18 to 35 with Graves' hyperthyroidism. The CDR3 runs from the conserved cysteine through the conserved F or W. The D gene is left open where the match is weak. A clone size is listed for some rows: how often the clone was seen (once, few, many), or a class if it is expanded.

abundance	d_gene	j_gene	v_gene	CDR3nt	CDR3aa
NA	NA	TRBJ2-7	TRBV4-2	TGTGCCAGCAGCCAAGATAGGTCCGATCTCAGCTCCTACGAGCAGTACTTC	CASSQDRSDLSSYEQYF
NA	NA	TRBJ1-2	TRBV28	TGTGCCAGCAGTCCCACCAGGGGCTCTGCTTATGGCTACACCTTC	CASSPTRGSAYGYTF
few	NA	TRBJ2-5	TRBV5-1	TGCGCCAGCAGCTTGGGAGCGGACGCAATGTGGACCCAGTACTTC	CASSLGADAMWTQYF
many	NA	TRBJ1-1	TRBV25-1	TGTGCCAGCAGTGAATCAATCGTCGGGGGGGAGCTGAACACTGAAGCTTTCTTT	CASSESIVGGELNTEAFF
NA	TRBD2	TRBJ2-5	TRBV6-2/TRBV6-3	TGTGCCAGCAGTGCGCCTAGCGGGGGAGAGACCCAGTACTTC	CASSAPSGGETQYF
few	NA	TRBJ1-2	TRBV20-1	TGCAGTGCCAGGGCCTTGGGAAACTATGGCTACACCTTC	CSARALGNYGYTF
few	NA	TRBJ2-6	TRBV12-3/TRBV12-4	TGTGCCAGCAGTTTCTACAGGGTGAGCGGGGCCAACGTCCTGACTTTC	CASSFYRVSGANVLTF
NA	NA	TRBJ2-7	TRBV12-3/TRBV12-4	TGTGCCAGCAGGGCCCTAGCTGCGGGCGAGCAGTACTTC	CASRALAAGEQYF
few	TRBD1	TRBJ1-6	TRBV9	TGTGCCAGCAGCAGGACAGGTGTCGGTTCACCCCTCCACTTT	CASSRTGVGSPLHF
many	NA	TRBJ1-2	TRBV7-2	TGTGCCAGCAGCAAGCAGGGGTATGGCTACACCTTC	CASSKQGYGYTF
many	NA	TRBJ1-3	TRBV4-1	TGCGCCAGCAGCCGGCGGGGTGACTCTGGAAACACCATATATTTT	CASSRRGDSGNTIYF
many	TRBD1	TRBJ2-5	TRBV15	TGTGCCACCAGCAGAGATCCGGGACAGGGGAGGGAGACCCAGTACTTC	CATSRDPGQGRETQYF
once	NA	TRBJ1-3	TRBV28	TGTGCCAGCAGTCCGTCATACCCTAGCTCTGGAAACACCATATATTTT	CASSPSYPSSGNTIYF
many	NA	TRBJ1-2	TRBV11-2	TGTGCCAGCAGCTTAGATGGCAACTCGGCTAACTATGGCTACACCTTC	CASSLDGNSANYGYTF
NA	NA	TRBJ1-6	TRBV15	TGTGTCACCATCGGCGAGATTCAGGGTTCTCCCCTCCACTTT	CVTIGEIQGSPLHF
NA	NA	TRBJ1-2	TRBV27	TGTGCCAGCAAGGGACTCGGCGAATCGGGTGGCTACACCTTC	CASKGLGESGGYTF
NA	TRBD2	TRBJ2-2	TRBV6-2/TRBV6-3	TGTGCCAGCATCCTCTTCTGGACTAGCGGGATGACGTCGGCCGGGGAGCTGTTTTTT	CASILFWTSGMTSAGELFF
many	NA	TRBJ2-7	TRBV24-1	TGTGCCACCAGTGATCGGCGGTACGAGCAGTACTTC	CATSDRRYEQYF
NA	TRBD2	TRBJ2-7	TRBV20-1	TGCAGTGCTAGAGCCTCGGGAGGGAGGAACGAGCAGTACTTC	CSARASGGRNEQYF
many	TRBD1	TRBJ1-2	TRBV9	TGTGCCAGCAGCCCCCGGGACAGGGGACACTATGGCTACACCTTC	CASSPRDRGHYGYTF
NA	NA	TRBJ2-2	TRBV10-3	TGTGCCATCAGTGACCGTCTAACGAACACCGGGGAGCTGTTTTTT	CAISDRLTNTGELFF
many	NA	TRBJ2-7	TRBV30	TGTGCCTGGAGTACAGGGAACTACGAGCAGTACTTC	CAWSTGNYEQYF
few	TRBD1	TRBJ2-5	TRBV5-1	TGCGCCAGCGGGACAGGGCCAACAGATGGGGAGACCCAGTACTTC	CASGTGPTDGETQYF
many	TRBD1	TRBJ1-1	TRBV18	TGTGCCAGCTCACCAAGGGACAGCAACACTGAAGCTTTCTTT	CASSPRDSNTEAFF
few	NA	TRBJ1-5	TRBV4-2	TGTGCCAGCAGCCAAGGGATTGGGAGAGGCAATCAGCCCCAGCATTTT	CASSQGIGRGNQPQHF
NA	NA	TRBJ2-7	TRBV27	TGTGCCAGCACAGAGGCTTGGGGTTACGAGCAGTACTTC	CASTEAWGYEQYF
few	NA	TRBJ1-2	TRBV28	NA	CASSFFGQLPNYGYTF
many	NA	TRBJ1-1	TRBV12-3/TRBV12-4	TGTGCCAGCAGAGTGGTCCGGGGTGAAGCTTTCTTT	CASRVVRGEAFF
many	NA	TRBJ2-2	TRBV2	TGTGCCAGTTGGAGGCCAGGGAACACCGGGGAGCTGTTTTTT	CASWRPGNTGELFF
many	NA	TRBJ2-4	TRBV27	TGTGCCAGCAGTTCTCCACAGGGAAAAAACATTCAGTACTTC	CASSSPQGKNIQYF